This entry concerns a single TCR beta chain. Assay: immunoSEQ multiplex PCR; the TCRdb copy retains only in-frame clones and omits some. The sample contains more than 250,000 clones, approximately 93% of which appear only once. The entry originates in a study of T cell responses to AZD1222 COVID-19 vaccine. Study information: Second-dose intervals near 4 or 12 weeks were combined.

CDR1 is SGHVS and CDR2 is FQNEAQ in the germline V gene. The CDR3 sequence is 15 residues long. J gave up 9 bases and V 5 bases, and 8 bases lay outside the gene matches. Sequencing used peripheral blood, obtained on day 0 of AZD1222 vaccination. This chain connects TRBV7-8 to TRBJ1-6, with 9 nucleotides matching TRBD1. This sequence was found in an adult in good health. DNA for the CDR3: TGTGCCAGCAGCATCACAGGGGGCCTAGGTTCACCCCTCCACTTT. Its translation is CASSITGGLGSPLHF.